The rows below give T cell receptor beta chains drawn from one sample of a study of T cell responses to AZD1222 COVID-19 vaccine. Clones were read by immunoSEQ multiplex PCR, and TCRdb kept only the in-frame ones, dropping some. The table includes 60,000 to 75,000 clones, 83% detected once. The sample in question was peripheral blood, obtained 28 days after the second AZD1222 dose. These receptors all come from an adult who received the AZD1222 COVID-19 vaccine. Each CDR3 is given with its conserved first and last residue. D genes are given only for firm matches. Clone size is not always given. Where it is, it says once, few, many or a class for expanded clones.

.,TRBJ1-2,.,TRBV4-2,CASSQPVGRTTNYGYTF,TGTGCCAGCAGCCAACCAGTCGGACGGACGACTAACTATGGCTACACCTTC
.,TRBJ2-1,.,TRBV6-6,CASSNTLASSGWEAFNEQFF,TGTGCCAGCAGCAACACCCTCGCGTCCAGCGGATGGGAGGCCTTCAATGAGCAGTTCTTC
.,TRBJ1-1,.,TRBV12-5,CASAHYTEAFF,TGTGCTAGTGCTCATTACACTGAAGCTTTCTTT
.,TRBJ2-7,.,TRBV10-1,CASSEPGREQYF,TGCGCCAGCAGTGAACCCGGCCGCGAGCAGTACTTC
.,TRBJ2-5,.,TRBV5-4,CASSGATSGIQETQYF,TGTGCCAGCAGCGGGGCCACTTCCGGGATCCAAGAGACCCAGTACTTC
.,TRBJ2-1,TRBD1,TRBV27,CASSLTGPSYNEQFF,TGTGCCAGCAGTTTGACAGGGCCTTCCTACAATGAGCAGTTCTTC
once,TRBJ1-6,.,TRBV2,CASSQQSSYNSPLHF,TGTGCCAGCAGTCAGCAGAGCTCCTATAATTCACCCCTCCACTTT
.,TRBJ1-5,.,TRBV30,CAWSLGFGNQPQHF,TGTGCCTGGAGTCTGGGGTTTGGCAATCAGCCCCAGCATTTT
.,TRBJ2-2,.,TRBV6-2/TRBV6-3,CASSYSFRTDTGELFF,TGTGCCAGCAGTTACTCTTTCCGGACAGACACCGGGGAGCTGTTTTTT
.,TRBJ1-5,.,TRBV5-8,CASSTGHINQPQHF,TGTGCCAGCAGCACCGGACACATCAATCAGCCCCAGCATTTT
.,TRBJ2-1,.,TRBV21-1,CASSKVAKGSSYNEQFF,.
.,TRBJ1-3,.,TRBV5-5,CASSFDWSGNTIYF,TGTGCCAGCAGCTTTGACTGGTCCGGAAACACCATATATTTT
.,TRBJ1-4,.,TRBV19,CASSMAGNEKLFF,TGTGCCAGTAGTATGGCGGGGAACGAAAAACTGTTTTTT
.,TRBJ2-7,.,TRBV5-1,CASSSTASSYEQYF,TGCGCCAGCAGCTCGACAGCGAGCTCCTACGAGCAGTACTTC
.,TRBJ2-3,.,TRBV10-3,CAISAFSNTDTQYF,TGTGCCATCAGTGCCTTCTCTAACACAGATACGCAGTATTTT
.,TRBJ1-4,.,TRBV2,CASSFQRRLFF,TGTGCCAGCAGCTTCCAAAGGCGACTGTTTTTT
.,TRBJ2-7,TRBD1,TRBV5-1,CASSTGTGGYEQYF,TGCGCCAGCAGCACCGGGACAGGGGGATACGAGCAGTACTTC
few,TRBJ1-1,.,TRBV7-7,CASSSSLNTEAFF,TGTGCCAGCAGCTCCTCTCTGAACACTGAAGCTTTCTTT
.,TRBJ2-2,.,TRBV19,CASSIGAVAGELFF,TGTGCCAGTAGTATAGGGGCAGTGGCCGGGGAGCTGTTTTTT
.,TRBJ2-3,.,TRBV5-6,CASNRPETDTQYF,TGTGCCAGCAACCGCCCCGAAACAGATACGCAGTATTTT
.,TRBJ2-2,TRBD2,TRBV28,CASSSSGGKSELFF,TGTGCCAGCAGCTCTAGCGGGGGGAAGTCGGAGCTGTTTTTT
.,TRBJ2-1,TRBD1,TRBV5-1,CASSNRPGTGSMPKEQFF,TGCGCCAGCAGCAACCGTCCCGGGACAGGGTCGATGCCAAAGGAGCAGTTCTTC
.,TRBJ2-7,.,TRBV7-9,CASSLGGSNYEQYF,TGTGCCAGCAGCTTAGGGGGGTCCAACTACGAGCAGTACTTC
few,TRBJ1-1,.,TRBV2,CASSGERFEAFF,TGTGCCAGCAGTGGTGAACGTTTTGAAGCTTTCTTT
.,TRBJ1-1,.,TRBV4-2,CASSQVETENTEAFF,TGTGCCAGCAGCCAAGTTGAGACGGAGAACACTGAAGCTTTCTTT
few,TRBJ1-1,.,TRBV7-2,CASSLVFGGGTEAFF,TGTGCCAGCAGCTTGGTTTTTGGGGGGGGGACTGAAGCTTTCTTT
.,TRBJ1-6,TRBD1,TRBV4-1,CASSSTGEITSPLHF,TGCGCCAGCAGTAGTACAGGGGAAATAACTTCACCCCTCCACTTT
.,TRBJ1-1,.,TRBV27,CASSLSGLSSTEAFF,TGTGCCAGCAGTTTATCCGGTCTTTCGTCCACTGAAGCTTTCTTT
.,TRBJ1-2,.,TRBV3-1/TRBV3-2,CASSQDRDISGYTF,TGTGCCAGCAGCCAAGACCGGGACATCTCTGGCTACACCTTC
few,TRBJ2-2,TRBD2,TRBV7-2,CASTVRLAGTGELFF,TGTGCCAGCACCGTTCGACTAGCGGGAACCGGGGAGCTGTTTTTT
few,TRBJ1-2,.,TRBV29-1,CSVEGQWYGYTF,TGCAGCGTTGAGGGCCAGTGGTATGGCTACACCTTC
.,TRBJ1-6,.,TRBV19,CASKGVWDSPLHF,TGTGCCAGTAAAGGAGTCTGGGATTCACCCCTCCACTTT
.,TRBJ1-6,TRBD1,TRBV3-1/TRBV3-2,CASSQDRESSYNSPLHF,TGTGCCAGCAGTCAAGACAGGGAAAGCTCCTATAATTCACCCCTCCACTTT
.,TRBJ2-7,.,TRBV18,CASSPGAQGEQYF,TGTGCCAGCTCACCAGGGGCCCAAGGCGAGCAGTACTTC
once,TRBJ2-3,.,TRBV5-1,CASSLGGGQGTDTQYF,TGCGCCAGCAGCTTGGGAGGTGGGCAGGGCACAGATACGCAGTATTTT
.,TRBJ2-2,.,TRBV6-5,CASSLGWTSSYGELFF,TGTGCCAGCAGTTTAGGGTGGACTTCGTCCTACGGGGAGCTGTTTTTT
.,TRBJ1-1,.,TRBV9,CASSVVGGANTEAFF,TGTGCCAGCAGCGTAGTCGGAGGGGCGAACACTGAAGCTTTCTTT
.,TRBJ1-2,.,TRBV5-4,CASSLDRGYYGYTF,TGTGCCAGCAGCCTTGACCGGGGCTACTATGGCTACACCTTC
.,TRBJ1-1,.,TRBV29-1,CSVFGGATEAFF,TGCAGCGTTTTCGGGGGGGCCACTGAAGCTTTCTTT
many,TRBJ1-3,.,TRBV3-1/TRBV3-2,CASSQGGNTIYF,TGTGCCAGCAGCCAAGGCGGAAACACCATATATTTT
.,TRBJ1-2,TRBD1,TRBV28,CASSWTGQGARVIGYTF,TGTGCCAGCAGTTGGACGGGACAGGGGGCGAGGGTCATCGGCTACACCTTC
.,TRBJ2-7,.,TRBV6-6,CASSQPSGVEQYF,TGTGCCAGCAGTCAACCCTCGGGGGTTGAGCAGTACTTC
.,TRBJ1-1,TRBD1,TRBV13,CASSTPRGLNTEAFF,TGTGCCAGCAGCACGCCCAGGGGGCTGAACACTGAAGCTTTCTTT
.,TRBJ1-3,TRBD1,TRBV7-2,CASNTGQGGNTIYF,TGTGCCAGCAATACGGGACAGGGTGGAAACACCATATATTTT
.,TRBJ1-2,.,TRBV19,CASRPTGANYGYTF,TGTGCCAGTAGACCGACAGGAGCTAACTATGGCTACACCTTC
few,TRBJ1-2,.,TRBV5-6,CASSLEQNLYGYTF,TGTGCCAGCAGCTTGGAACAGAACCTCTATGGCTACACCTTC
.,TRBJ1-6,.,TRBV24-1,CATINRGHSSPLHF,TGTGCCACCATCAATCGGGGGCATAGTTCACCCCTCCACTTT
.,TRBJ1-1,.,TRBV29-1,CSLQRGGVNTEAFF,TGCAGCCTTCAAAGGGGGGGAGTGAACACTGAAGCTTTCTTT
.,TRBJ2-1,.,TRBV5-5,CASSPSESPLFSYNEQFF,TGTGCCAGCAGCCCCTCGGAGAGCCCCTTATTCTCCTACAATGAGCAGTTCTTC
.,TRBJ2-2,.,TRBV24-1,CATSPPSGELFF,TGTGCCACCAGCCCCCCGTCCGGGGAGCTGTTTTTT
.,TRBJ1-6,TRBD1,TRBV5-1,CASSRDRGTSALHF,TGCGCCAGCAGCCGGGACAGGGGGACGTCGGCCCTCCACTTT
once,TRBJ2-4,TRBD2,TRBV7-9,CASSFHRTSGGNIQYF,TGTGCCAGCAGCTTCCACAGGACTAGCGGGGGAAACATTCAGTACTTC
.,TRBJ2-1,.,TRBV19,CASSISGTQRGTSYNEQFF,TGTGCCAGTAGTATCTCCGGGACCCAGAGGGGGACCTCCTACAATGAGCAGTTCTTC
.,TRBJ2-7,.,TRBV7-9,CASSSTTGGPWEQYF,TGTGCCAGCAGCTCAACGACAGGTGGACCTTGGGAGCAGTACTTC
.,TRBJ2-2,TRBD1,TRBV30,CAWRRDRGTGELFF,TGTGCCTGGAGACGGGACAGGGGCACCGGGGAGCTGTTTTTT
.,TRBJ1-2,.,TRBV18,CASSPSQAGTYGYTF,TGTGCCAGCTCACCCTCCCAGGCAGGGACCTATGGCTACACCTTC
.,TRBJ2-2,TRBD2,TRBV27,CASRPMGGGTGELFF,TGTGCCAGCAGGCCGATGGGGGGGGGCACCGGGGAGCTGTTTTTT
.,TRBJ2-1,TRBD2,TRBV3-1/TRBV3-2,CASSQSTSGVNNEQFF,TGTGCCAGCAGCCAATCCACTAGCGGGGTTAACAATGAGCAGTTCTTC
.,TRBJ2-7,.,TRBV11-2,CASRSRGHSTGEQYF,TGTGCCAGCAGGTCCCGGGGGCACTCAACAGGCGAGCAGTACTTC